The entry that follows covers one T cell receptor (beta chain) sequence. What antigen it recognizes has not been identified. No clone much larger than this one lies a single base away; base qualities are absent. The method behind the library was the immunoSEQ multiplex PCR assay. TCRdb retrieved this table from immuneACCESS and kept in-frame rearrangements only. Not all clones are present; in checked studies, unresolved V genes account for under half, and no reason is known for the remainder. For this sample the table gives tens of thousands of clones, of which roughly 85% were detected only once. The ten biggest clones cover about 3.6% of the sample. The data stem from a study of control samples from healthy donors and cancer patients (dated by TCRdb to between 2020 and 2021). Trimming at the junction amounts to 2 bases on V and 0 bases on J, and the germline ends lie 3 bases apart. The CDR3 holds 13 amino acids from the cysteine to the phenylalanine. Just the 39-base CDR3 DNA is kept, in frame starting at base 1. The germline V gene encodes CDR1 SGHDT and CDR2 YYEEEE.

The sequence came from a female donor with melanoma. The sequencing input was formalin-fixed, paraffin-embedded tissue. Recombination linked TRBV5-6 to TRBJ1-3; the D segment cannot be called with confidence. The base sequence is TGTGCCAGCAGCTTTTCCTCTGGAAACACCATATATTTT. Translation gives CASSFSSGNTIYF.